This record concerns one T cell receptor beta chain sequence. Antigen unknown. This record comes from a study of T-cell reconstitution after alpha-beta-depleted transplantation in children. General study points: Diversity and T-cell counts at one year after transplant derived mostly from new T cells. By about two months after transplant, alpha-beta T cells reportedly arose from several hundred graft clones that had expanded. The origin of high day-60 TCRbeta diversity in some patients lay in surviving recipient T cells and thymic progenitors.

V was clipped by 4 bases and J by 8 bases, with 15 bases between them. The germline V gene encodes CDR1 WNHNN and CDR2 SYGVQD (reference sequence). The CDR3 is made up of 13 amino acids. This sample's TCRbeta library carried unique molecular identifier barcodes. TCRdb itself ran the PCR reads through MiXCR, one entry per CDR3 protein. The data show roughly 570,000 distinct CDR3 sequences, over 25% seen once. The source was PBMCs, collected before TCRalphabeta/CD19-depleted stem cell transplant. The sequence was collected from a boy under two years old with Wiskott-Aldrich syndrome, due to receive a stem cell transplant. This chain connects TRBV10-1 to TRBJ2-7; tentatively, D is TRBD2 (5 bases). The CDR3 coding sequence is TGCGCCAGCAGTGCCGTCAACGGGGTGAAGCAGTACTTC. Its protein is CASSAVNGVKQYF.